A single sample gave rise to the 5 T cell receptor beta chains below, sequenced in a study of blood T cell repertoires in COVID-19. Measured with immunoSEQ multiplex PCR; TCRdb has only the in-frame clones, and not every one. Of about 200,000 clones listed, approximately 84% are singletons. Input material: peripheral blood. These receptors were collected from a woman aged 80 or over with acute or convalescent COVID-19.

This chain links TRBV7-2 with TRBJ2-5, with unresolved D. V was cut by 3 bases and J by 2 bases, with 19 bases left in between. The V gene's germline CDR1 is SGHTA and CDR2 FQGNSA. CDR3 length: 17 residues. CDR3 in amino acids: CASSFSFRVPPQETQYF. In DNA form, the CDR3 reads TGTGCCAGCAGCTTCTCCTTCCGGGTCCCCCCACAAGAGACCCAGTACTTC.

The J gene is TRBJ2-3, the V gene TRBV24-1; 8 nucleotides agree with TRBD1. With 7 bases clipped from V and 2 bases from J, the junction kept 4 bases outside the gene matches. Germline V lookup: CDR1 KGHDR, CDR2 SFDVKD. This CDR3 region has 14 residues. In DNA, the CDR3 is TGTGCCACCAGCCGGGGACAGGACACAGATACGCAGTATTTT. Protein: CATSRGQDTDTQYF.

CDR3 DNA sequence: TGTGCCAGCAACCTCAGGTCGAACACCGGGGAGCTGTTTTTT. Residues: CASNLRSNTGELFF. This chain uses TRBV3-1 (or the pseudogene TRBV3-2) with TRBJ2-2; no clear D gene. The CDR3 length is 14 residues. V shed 7 bases and J shed 0 bases, with 9 bases lying between them. Looked up from germline, CDR1 is LGHDT and CDR2 is YNNKEL (reference sequence).

The chain is built from TRBV29-1 and TRBJ2-7; TRBD2 is a possible D gene (6 bases). Germline assignment: CDR1 SQVTM and CDR2 ANQGSEA. The CDR3 is 13 residues long. Deletions cut 7 bases from V and 6 bases from J, with 19 bases between. Here the CDR3 DNA reads TGCAGCGCCACGCCAGGGAGGAATGTCGAGCAGTACTTC. Translating it yields CSATPGRNVEQYF.

This clone was detected once. The rearrangement uses TRBV5-1 and TRBJ1-3; D is ambiguous. The CDR3 contains 15 residues. Germline-derived CDR1 and CDR2 are SGHRS and YFSETQ. The V end lost 3 bases, the J end lost 3 bases, and 13 bases lay between the germline ends. CDR3 sequence reads: CASSSSPSGGNTIYF. In nucleotides, the CDR3 is TGCGCCAGCAGCTCGTCCCCGTCGGGTGGAAACACCATATATTTT. Full variable domain (outside the CDR3, taken from reference TRBV5-1 and TRBJ1-3): KAGVTQTPRYLIKTRGQQVTLSCSPISGHRSVSWYQQTPGQGLQFLFEYFSETQRNKGNFPGRFSGRQFSNSRSEMNVSTLELGDSALYLCASSSSPSGGNTIYFGEGSWLTVV.